This T cell receptor beta chain came from a study of shared clonotypes between healthy human individuals. General study points: Generation probabilities were higher for clonotypes shared across all four sorted-subset donors than for unshared ones.

CDR1 is SGHVS, CDR2 FQNEAQ, per germline. There are 15 residues in the CDR3. V lost 5 bases and J lost 3; bases outside the gene matches: 2. Assay: immunoSEQ multiplex PCR; the TCRdb copy retains only in-frame clones and omits some. The data show 2 million to 2.5 million clones, around 93% seen once. A single count supports this clone. Its antigen is unknown. The chain links TRBV7-8 to TRBJ2-7, with TRBD2 identical over 15 bases. Sequencing was carried out using naive CD4+ T cells from PBMCs. Subset indicated: CD45RA+ positively selected. The receptor's source is a man aged 18 to 29 in good health. Some clones in this sample may be carry-over from other donors' samples. CDR3 sequence: CASSRGLAGGYEQYF. The CDR3 region has the DNA TGTGCCAGCAGCAGGGGACTAGCGGGAGGCTACGAGCAGTACTTC.